The clone carrying this T cell receptor (beta chain) was counted at least ten times. Its antigen remains unidentified. The data were obtained in a study of T cell repertoires in cytomegalovirus infection. Study overall: Signatures in public TCR beta sequences pointed to both CMV infection and matching HLA type. Whole-study results and caveats: In two of eight donors, the top clonotype was HLA-C-restricted CMV-specific. Cumulative public TCR beta family frequency identified carriers of CMV plus the relevant HLA.

Via MiXCR, TCRdb re-called the reads, giving one row per CDR3 protein. The sample consists of roughly 200,000 distinct CDR3 sequences, roughly 9% of them appearing once. The CDR3 extends over 15 amino acids. J gave up 6 bases and V 3 bases, and 4 bases lay outside the gene matches. Per the germline V gene, CDR1 is SEHNR and CDR2 is FQNEAQ (reference sequence). The clonotype was recovered from a human donor in good health (CMV status not recorded). Some clones in this sample may be carry-over from other donors' samples. Sequenced: PBMCs. The rearrangement uses TRBV7-9 and TRBJ1-6; 8 bases match TRBD1. This chain's CDR3 is CASSFRQGSNSPLHF. DNA for the CDR3: TGTGCCAGCAGCTTTCGACAGGGGTCTAATTCACCCCTCCACTTT.